These T cell receptor beta chains were read from a single sample in a study of T cell responses to AZD1222 COVID-19 vaccine. Produced via immunoSEQ multiplex PCR; TCRdb's table is partial and in-frame only. The sample has 100,000 or so clones; more than 70% are singletons. Material: peripheral blood, obtained on day 0 of AZD1222 vaccination. The receptors originated from an adult in good health. CDR3s include the opening cysteine and the closing phenylalanine or tryptophan. The order of the fields is D gene, V gene, J gene, clone size, CDR3 protein, CDR3 DNA. The D gene is left open where the match is weak. Not every row has a clone size; where given, it reads once, few, many or a size class.

.	TRBV6-2/TRBV6-3	TRBJ2-7	.	CASSYRVPVSYEQYF	TGTGCCAGCAGTTACAGGGTTCCCGTCTCCTACGAGCAGTACTTC
TRBD1	TRBV4-1	TRBJ1-2	.	CASSQGTGAYNYGYTF	TGCGCCAGCAGCCAAGGGACAGGCGCCTACAACTATGGCTACACCTTC
TRBD2	TRBV5-1	TRBJ2-1	.	CASLVGLAGTSSYNEQFF	TGCGCCAGCCTAGTTGGACTAGCGGGGACAAGCTCCTACAATGAGCAGTTCTTC
TRBD1	TRBV5-5	TRBJ1-3	.	CASSLTGDLGNTIYF	TGTGCCAGCAGCCTTACAGGGGACCTCGGAAACACCATATATTTT
TRBD1	TRBV7-9	TRBJ1-5	few	CASSFDKGAPGPQHF	TGTGCCAGCAGCTTCGATAAGGGGGCCCCTGGGCCCCAGCATTTT
TRBD1	TRBV5-1	TRBJ2-7	.	CASSQQGESYEQYF	TGCGCCAGCAGCCAACAGGGGGAGTCCTACGAGCAGTACTTC
.	TRBV5-1	TRBJ1-1	.	CASSFGGGEAFF	TGCGCCAGCAGCTTTGGTGGTGGTGAAGCTTTCTTT
TRBD1	TRBV6-5	TRBJ1-1	.	CASSLDRGNTEAFF	TGTGCCAGCAGTCTAGACAGGGGGAACACTGAAGCTTTCTTT
.	TRBV2	TRBJ2-3	.	CASSERRSTDTQYF	TGTGCCAGCAGTGAACGAAGGAGCACAGATACGCAGTATTTT
.	TRBV24-1	TRBJ2-3	.	CATQDPATDTQYF	TGTGCCACCCAAGACCCAGCCACAGATACGCAGTATTTT
.	TRBV13	TRBJ1-1	.	CASSGGDTEAFF	TGTGCCAGCAGCGGCGGTGACACTGAAGCTTTCTTT
TRBD2	TRBV3-1/TRBV3-2	TRBJ2-3	.	CASSQSGGAFSTDTQYF	TGTGCCAGCAGCCAGAGCGGGGGGGCCTTTTCAACAGATACGCAGTATTTT
TRBD1	TRBV19	TRBJ2-7	.	CASSGDRSSYEQYF	TGTGCCAGTAGTGGGGACAGGAGCTCCTACGAGCAGTACTTC
.	TRBV19	TRBJ1-1	.	CASSMERRPTEAFF	TGTGCCAGTAGTATGGAACGAAGACCCACTGAAGCTTTCTTT
.	TRBV24-1	TRBJ2-5	.	CATSDPGWGKTQYF	TGTGCCACCAGTGACCCCGGTTGGGGAAAGACCCAGTACTTC
.	TRBV27	TRBJ2-3	once	CASSLMVGSGTQYF	TGTGCCAGCAGTTTAATGGTCGGGTCAGGGACGCAGTATTTT
.	TRBV2	TRBJ2-2	.	CATMDSQPTGELFF	TGTGCCACCATGGATAGCCAACCCACCGGGGAGCTGTTTTTT
TRBD1	TRBV5-1	TRBJ2-7	.	CASSYFDRANEQYF	TGCGCCAGCAGCTATTTCGACAGGGCCAACGAGCAGTACTTC
TRBD1	TRBV30	TRBJ1-3	.	CAWTLTGLGDTIYF	TGTGCCTGGACCCTGACAGGGCTTGGGGACACCATATATTTT
TRBD1	TRBV15	TRBJ1-4	few	CATSSYDRGGEKLFF	TGTGCCACCAGCAGCTACGACAGGGGAGGCGAAAAACTGTTTTTT
TRBD1	TRBV6-5	TRBJ2-2	.	CASSTQGAHSGELFF	TGTGCCAGCAGTACCCAGGGGGCGCATTCCGGGGAGCTGTTTTTT
TRBD2	TRBV10-3	TRBJ2-1	once	CAISVAAGGYNEQFF	TGTGCCATCAGCGTTGCTGCGGGGGGGTACAATGAGCAGTTCTTC
.	TRBV30	TRBJ1-2	.	CAWIRRSWAGSGYTF	TGTGCCTGGATTAGAAGATCCTGGGCGGGAAGTGGCTACACCTTC
.	TRBV2	TRBJ1-2	.	CASSEQGSNYGYTF	TGTGCCAGCAGTGAACAGGGTTCCAACTATGGCTACACCTTC
.	TRBV6-5	TRBJ1-4	.	CASSYEGMRANEKLFF	TGTGCCAGCAGTTACGAGGGGATGCGGGCTAATGAAAAACTGTTTTTT
TRBD1	TRBV18	TRBJ2-7	once	CASSPGTGGTYEQYF	TGTGCCAGCTCACCCGGGACAGGGGGAACCTACGAGCAGTACTTC